This T cell receptor beta chain was recorded in a study of shared clonotypes between healthy human individuals. Notes on the study in general: Across subsets, estimated richness was generally greater for naive than for memory populations.

CD4+ cells were split into CD45RA+ naive and CD45RA-negative memory subsets. Per sorted-subset replicate PCR, input was 200 to 250 ng DNA, representing around 29,000 T cell genomes. Sequencing used immunoSEQ multiplex PCR; TCRdb keeps in-frame clones, though not all of them. The profile shows around 1,100,000 clones, roughly 77% of them singletons. Germline trimming cut 1 base from V and 5 bases from J; bases unmatched to any gene: 7. CDR3 size: 15 residues. Germline-derived CDR1 and CDR2 are SNHLY and FYNNEI. To note about this clone: Its target is not known.

The receptor's source is a man between 18 and 29 years old in good health. Some clones in this sample may be carry-over from other donors' samples. The sample comprised memory CD4+ T cells from PBMCs. This sample's subset: CD45RA-negative fraction. This chain uses TRBV2 with TRBJ2-7; 8 bases are a match to TRBD1. The CDR3: CASSEVGTGGNEQYF. CDR3 in DNA: TGTGCCAGCAGTGAAGTGGGGACAGGAGGAAACGAGCAGTACTTC.